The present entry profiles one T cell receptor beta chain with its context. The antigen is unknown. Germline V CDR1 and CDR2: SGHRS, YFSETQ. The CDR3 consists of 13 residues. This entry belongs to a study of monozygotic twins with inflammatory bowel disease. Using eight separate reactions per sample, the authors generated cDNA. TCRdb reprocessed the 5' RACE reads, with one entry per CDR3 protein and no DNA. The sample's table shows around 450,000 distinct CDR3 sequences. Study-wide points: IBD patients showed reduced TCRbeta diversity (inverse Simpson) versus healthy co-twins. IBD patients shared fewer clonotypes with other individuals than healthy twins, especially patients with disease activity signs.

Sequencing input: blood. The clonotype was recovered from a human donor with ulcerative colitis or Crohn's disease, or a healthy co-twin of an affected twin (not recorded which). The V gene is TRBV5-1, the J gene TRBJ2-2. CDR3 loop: CASRFSNTGELFF.